This T cell receptor beta chain was sequenced during a study of blood T cell repertoires in COVID-19. About the research overall: Spain, Italy and the United States supplied samples that represented acute and convalescent COVID-19.

Only in-frame clones appear in the TCRdb table, and some are missing; sequencing was by immunoSEQ multiplex PCR. This table holds roughly 500,000 clones, roughly 90% found once. Recruits, aged roughly 18 to 95 years, lived in 20 to 30 US areas. Donors were grouped by their self-reported clinical history. The CDR3 sequence is 18 residues long. Germline CDR1 and CDR2: SGHNT and YYREEE (reference sequence). Trimming took 4 bases from V and 6 from J; bases not matched to a gene: 15. This TCR came from a woman aged 40 to 50 who had recovered from COVID-19. The sequenced sample was PBMCs or T cells enriched from blood (not recorded which). The chain carries TRBV5-4 and TRBJ2-3; 12 bases are a match to TRBD2. As DNA, the CDR3 is TGTGCCAGCAGCCCTTTCCCCAATCTAGCGGGAGGGCCGGATACGCAGTATTTT. Its protein is CASSPFPNLAGGPDTQYF.